The subject of this entry is one TCR beta chain. Trimming removed 4 bases from V and 7 bases from J, with 14 bases in between. The length of the CDR3 is 14 residues. Germline CDR1 and CDR2: SGHRS and YFSETQ. This specimen comes from a study of control samples from healthy donors and cancer patients. TCRdb's copy holds only in-frame clones and misses some; the assay was immunoSEQ multiplex PCR. The sample shows 77,000 or so clones, 91% of them seen only once. This rearrangement joins TRBV5-1 to TRBJ2-2; D is uncertain. The clonotype was recovered from a man aged 25-45 years in good health. The sample consisted of blood. The CDR3 reads CASSPSQNGGELFF. CDR3 DNA: TGCGCCAGCAGCCCCTCACAGAACGGCGGGGAGCTGTTTTTT.